The 23 T cell receptor beta chains below come from one sample, sequenced in a study of OX40 agonist ivuxolimab in advanced cancers. This table comes from immunoSEQ multiplex PCR, and its TCRdb copy is limited to in-frame clones, with some not included. The sample has 53,000 or so clones; 65% to 85% are singletons. Source: CD4+ or CD8+ T cells sorted from blood, taken in a trial of the OX40 agonist ivuxolimab. These receptors were obtained from an adult with an advanced solid tumor such as melanoma, head and neck, liver or kidney cancer.

Many counts were recorded for this clone. This chain uses TRBV11-2 with TRBJ1-6, with D tentatively TRBD1 (5 bases). Germline CDR1 and CDR2: SGHAT and FQNNGV. This CDR3 comprises 15 residues. The V end was cut by 1 base, the J end by 10 bases, with 14 bases between. The CDR3 DNA sequence: TGTGCCAGCAGCTTAGTTCTGGGGCTGGAATCACCCCTCCACTTT. It translates to CASSLVLGLESPLHF. Complete variable domain (other parts from reference TRBV11-2 and TRBJ1-6): EAGVAQSPRYKIIEKRQSVAFWCNPISGHATLYWYQQILGQGPKLLIQFQNNGVVDDSQLPKDRFSAERLKGVDSTLKIQPAKLEDSAVYLCASSLVLGLESPLHFGNGTRLTVT.

Remarks on this clone: The same CDR3 is also encoded by other DNA sequences in this sample. This chain joins TRBV7-6 and TRBJ2-5; TRBD1 matches at 7 bases. CDR3 length: 16 amino acids. Germline CDR1 SGHVS, CDR2 FNYEAQ. Losses at the gene ends were 1 base for V and 2 bases for J; bases not matched to a gene: 7. CDR3 sequence (DNA): TGTGCCAGCAGCTTAGGAGACAGGGAGAGGCAAGAGACCCAGTACTTC. This encodes CASSLGDRERQETQYF.

By frequency in the sample, this clone is medium-sized. The chain joins TRBV28 to TRBJ2-7, with no clear D. The CDR3 covers 12 residues. The V end lost 4 bases, the J end lost 4 bases, and 8 bases lay between the germline ends. The V gene's germline CDR1 is MDHEN and CDR2 SYDVKM. The CDR3 here is CASSSTEYEQYF. The CDR3 nucleotides read TGTGCCAGCAGTTCTACAGAGTACGAGCAGTACTTC.

The rearrangement joins TRBV7-9 to TRBJ2-7, with TRBD1 matching over 7 bases. The trim removed 5 bases at V and 1 base at J, leaving 8 bases unmatched. Germline CDR1 SEHNR, CDR2 FQNEAQ (reference sequence). This CDR3 has 15 amino acids. The CDR3 DNA sequence: TGTGCCAGCAGCCTCGGACAGGTGGGATCCTACGAGCAGTACTTC. This translates into CASSLGQVGSYEQYF.

The genes are TRBV5-4 and TRBJ1-2, with D perhaps TRBD1 (6 bases). The CDR3 is made up of 14 amino acids. Trimming took 4 bases from V and 4 from J, leaving 14 bases between them. CDR1 and CDR2 (germline): SGHNT, YYREEE (reference sequence). The DNA of the CDR3 is TGTGCCAGCAGCCCAAGGGGGGCTGGCTATGGCTACACCTTC. As protein: CASSPRGAGYGYTF.

The chain has TRBV2 and TRBJ2-7; 8 nucleotides line up with TRBD1. The CDR3 totals 13 residues. After removal of 6 bases from V and 3 bases from J, the junction contained 4 bases not matched to a gene. Germline CDR1 and CDR2: SNHLY and FYNNEI. The CDR3 protein is CASSDRGIYEQYF. In DNA, the CDR3 is TGTGCCAGCAGCGACAGGGGAATCTACGAGCAGTACTTC.

This sequence joins TRBV25-1 and TRBJ1-2, with D uncertain. Germline CDR1 is MGHDK and CDR2 is SYGVNS. V lost 1 base and J 8 bases, leaving 14 bases between the germline ends. CDR3 length: 14 residues. The CDR3 here is CASSELSPARGYTF. For the CDR3, the DNA is TGTGCCAGCAGTGAATTGTCTCCCGCCCGGGGCTACACCTTC.

The chain carries TRBV6-5 and TRBJ2-5; maybe TRBD2 (6 bases). The V and J ends lost 5 bases and 0 bases respectively, with 10 bases between them. Germline V lookup: CDR1 MNHEY, CDR2 SVGAGI. The CDR3 extends over 14 amino acids. CDR3 bases: TGTGCCAGCAGTGGCGGGGCGTACCAAGAGACCCAGTACTTC. It translates to CASSGGAYQETQYF.

CDR3 DNA sequence: TGTGCCAGCAGTGAAAGGCGGGGGGGCCCTGGCTACACCTTC. Its translation is CASSERRGGPGYTF. This chain connects TRBV6-1 to TRBJ1-2, with TRBD1 as a possible D gene (6 bases). V lost 2 bases and J 7 bases, leaving 14 bases between the germline ends. The CDR3 has 14 amino acids. The germline V gene has CDR1 MNHNS and CDR2 SASEGT.

The chain links TRBV18 to TRBJ1-5; a weak D match, TRBD1 (5 bases). Between the trimmed V and J ends, which lost 3 bases and 4 bases, there was a span of 10 bases. CDR3 length equals 14 residues. Germline loops: CDR1 KGHSH, CDR2 LQKENI. The CDR3 coding sequence is TGTGCCAGCTCACCGGGGCGGTCAAATCAGCCCCAGCATTTT. This sequence encodes CASSPGRSNQPQHF. The whole variable domain, filled in from reference TRBV18 and TRBJ1-5, reads NAGVMQNPRHLVRRRGQEARLRCSPMKGHSHVYWYRQLPEEGLKFMVYLQKENIIDESGMPKERFSAEFPKEGPSILRIQQVVRGDSAAYFCASSPGRSNQPQHFGDGTRLSIL.

This chain joins TRBV5-6 and TRBJ1-2, with D possibly matching TRBD1 (5 bases). Trimming removed 1 base at V and 8 bases at J, with 9 bases between. The germline V gene encodes CDR1 SGHDT and CDR2 YYEEEE. This CDR3 region has 12 residues. The CDR3 bases are TGTGCCAGCAGCTTGTCCGGGGACGGCTACACCTTC. This gives the protein CASSLSGDGYTF.

J is TRBJ2-2 and V is TRBV2, with D possibly called TRBD1 or TRBD2 (5 bases each). This CDR3 is 15 amino acids long. Trimming cost V 6 bases and J 5 bases, with 16 bases left between them. Germline V gene sequence: CDR1 SNHLY, CDR2 FYNNEI. This CDR3 reads CASSPRDPETGELFF. The CDR3 nucleotides read TGTGCCAGCAGCCCCCGGGACCCCGAAACCGGGGAGCTGTTTTTT.

The V and J genes are TRBV7-9 and TRBJ1-1; TRBD1 is a possible D gene (6 bases). The V gene's germline CDR1 is SEHNR and CDR2 FQNEAQ (reference sequence). The CDR3 has 15 amino acids. Trimming shortened V by 0 bases and J by 2 bases, and 10 bases separated the two germline ends. The CDR3 spells CASSLAGAQNTEAFF. In DNA, the CDR3 is TGTGCCAGCAGCTTAGCGGGGGCCCAAAACACTGAAGCTTTCTTT.

This clone was found a few times. The chain recombines TRBV19 with TRBJ2-3; 13 bases fit TRBD2. The J segment lost 3 bases and the V segment lost 4 bases, leaving 4 bases of the junction unmatched. Germline V gene data show CDR1 as LNHDA and CDR2 as SQIVND (reference sequence). This CDR3 is 16 amino acids long. For the CDR3, the DNA is TGTGCCAGTAGTAGGACTAGCGGGAGAGGAACAGATACGCAGTATTTT. It is translated as CASSRTSGRGTDTQYF.

V usage is TRBV7-2 and J usage is TRBJ2-7; D gene uncertain. V lost 4 bases, J lost 5 bases, and 12 bases lay in between. There are 13 residues in the CDR3. The germline V gene encodes CDR1 SGHTA and CDR2 FQGNSA. The DNA of the CDR3 is TGTGCCAGCAGCTCGCTAGTATCTGACGAGCAGTACTTC. Encoded protein: CASSSLVSDEQYF.

The gene calls are TRBV19 and TRBJ1-4, with D perhaps matching TRBD1 (5 bases). This CDR3 has 15 amino acids. Deletions cut 1 base from V and 7 bases from J, with 13 bases between. Germline CDR1 is LNHDA and CDR2 is SQIVND (reference sequence). The CDR3 bases are TGTGCCAGTAGTATAGGTGGGGCTCGAGGTGAAAAACTGTTTTTT. It is translated as CASSIGGARGEKLFF.

The V call is TRBV5-1, the J call TRBJ2-5; TRBD2 aligns across 15 bases. The CDR3 is 17 residues long. Germline V lookup: CDR1 SGHRS, CDR2 YFSETQ. V lost 1 base to trimming and J lost 4 bases; unmatched junction nucleotides: 5. CDR3 in DNA: TGCGCCAGCAGCTTGAGGCCGGGACTAGCGGGAGGAGAGACCCAGTACTTC. It translates to CASSLRPGLAGGETQYF.

The CDR3 is CASSLAVGSNYGYTF. The CDR3 DNA is TGCGCCAGCTCCCTGGCCGTGGGGTCTAACTATGGCTACACCTTC. The V and J genes are TRBV10-2 and TRBJ1-2; D uncertain. Trimming took 8 bases from V and 0 from J, leaving 16 bases between them. In germline, CDR1 is WSHSY, CDR2 SAAADI. The CDR3 extends over 15 amino acids.

V usage is TRBV7-2 and J usage is TRBJ2-4, with 9 bases that match TRBD1. The CDR3 has 14 amino acids. After removal of 5 bases from V and 5 bases from J, the junction contained 4 bases not matched to a gene. Per the germline V gene, CDR1 is SGHTA and CDR2 is FQGNSA. The CDR3 DNA sequence: TGTGCCAGCAGCGTGGGACAGGGCGAAAACATTCAGTACTTC. Protein product: CASSVGQGENIQYF.

The chain uses TRBV19 and TRBJ2-3, with a weak D call TRBD1 (6 bases). CDR3 length: 15 residues. Germline V lookup: CDR1 LNHDA, CDR2 SQIVND (reference sequence). Trimming took off 5 bases at V and 1 base at J, with 13 bases between the two ends. The CDR3 protein is CASSLRGGGTDTQYF. The CDR3 bases are TGTGCCAGTAGTCTCCGTGGGGGCGGCACAGATACGCAGTATTTT.

This sequence joins TRBV4-1 and TRBJ1-6; D is perhaps TRBD1 (5 bases). The CDR3 is 16 amino acids. Trimming took off 1 base at V and 7 bases at J, with 14 bases between the two ends. Germline-derived CDR1 and CDR2 are MGHRA and YSYEKL. The CDR3 here is CASSQVGAGDNSPLHF. CDR3 coding DNA: TGCGCCAGCAGCCAAGTCGGGGCAGGAGACAATTCACCCCTCCACTTT.

The CDR3 protein is CASSLGDHTDTQYF. CDR3 coding DNA: TGTGCCAGCAGCTTAGGGGACCACACAGATACGCAGTATTTT. The chain employs TRBV7-9 and TRBJ2-3; perhaps D is TRBD1 or TRBD2 (5 bases each). The CDR3 is 14 residues long. With 1 base removed from V and 2 bases from J, the gap between germline ends came to 7 bases. Germline V lookup: CDR1 SEHNR, CDR2 FQNEAQ (reference sequence).

The chain uses TRBV6-5 and TRBJ1-2; 9 nucleotides match TRBD1. Per germline, CDR1 MNHEY and CDR2 SVGAGI. Trimming took 10 bases from V and 8 from J; bases not matched to a gene: 5. The CDR3 runs to 11 residues. The CDR3 loop is CATRTGVGYTF. The CDR3, as DNA: TGTGCCACCCGGACAGGGGTGGGCTACACCTTC.